This T cell receptor (beta chain) was documented in a study of cytomegalovirus exposure and HLA in healthy donors. The PCR used 60 Vbeta and 13 Jbeta primers. Original data processing: An analysis performed later counted roughly 80 million unique TCR beta chains (roughly 11 million of them shared). Some clones are missing from TCRdb's copy, which holds only in-frame ones; the method was immunoSEQ multiplex PCR. That table gives V, J and clone size, and the DNA gave D and trimming. Altogether around 200,000 clones are present, about 83% being singletons, with the ten largest covering just over 1.4%. Concerning this clone itself: Its antigen is not known.

Whole-study results and caveats: Analyzed later, most CMV-associated TCR beta chains appeared HLA-restricted. It was reported that TCR beta sequences correctly inferred the HLA-A and HLA-B alleles for most subjects. Productive rates of about 90% or about 30% were seen for most TCR beta V segments in an earlier analysis.

This CDR3 region has 16 residues. From germline, CDR1 is MNHEY and CDR2 SVGAGI. The sequence was obtained from a girl aged 5-17 years in good health and CMV-seronegative. J is TRBJ2-5 and V is TRBV6-5; 14 bases are shared with TRBD2. The end of the DNA is better explained by TRBJ2-7, so the J call may be wrong. The sequencing input was PBMCs. CDR3 DNA sequence: TGTGCCAGCAGTTACTCCGGGACTAGCGGGGGAAACGAGCAGTACTTC. It encodes CASSYSGTSGGNEQYF.